This T cell receptor (beta chain) was sequenced for a study of cytotoxic CD8 clonotypes in ibrutinib-treated CLL. For the study at large: Partial responses totalled approximately 24 and complete responses 2; after median about 67 months, approximately 15 remained remitted and approximately twelve progressed. General study results and limits: Baseline-level clonality went beyond age-matched healthy donors and moved in step with circulating CD8+ T-cell counts.

About this clone itself: The antigen is not known.

Trimming cost V 6 bases and J 2 bases, with 13 bases left between them. Germline-derived CDR1 and CDR2 are MNHNY and SVGAGI (reference sequence). The CDR3 has 14 residues. The assay was immunoSEQ multiplex PCR, and TCRdb's table has in-frame clones only and misses some. The sample comprises about 200,000 clones, roughly 77% of which are singletons, and about 6.2% rests with the top ten. For TCR beta libraries, around 1.8 micrograms of genomic DNA were obtained from cryopreserved PBMCs. The clonotype comes from a human donor with chronic lymphocytic leukemia. The specimen was PBMCs, collected after 12 months of ibrutinib treatment. The chain carries TRBV6-6 and TRBJ1-2; D uncertain. The CDR3 is CASSFLDGNYGYTF. The CDR3 DNA follows: TGTGCCAGCAGCTTCCTTGACGGCAACTATGGCTACACCTTC.